The rows below give T cell receptor beta chains drawn from one sample of a study of cytomegalovirus exposure and HLA in healthy donors. Assay: immunoSEQ multiplex PCR; the TCRdb copy retains only in-frame clones and omits some. This table has about 150,000 clones, about 70% appearing once. The sequencing input was PBMCs. The receptors originated from a woman in her sixties in good health and CMV-seropositive. Each CDR3 is given with its conserved first and last residue. Each record gives: V gene, D gene, J gene, clone size, CDR3 protein, CDR3 DNA. The D gene is left open where the match is weak. Part of the rows lack a size; the others show once, few, many or a class for expanded clones.

V gene: TRBV6-1; D gene: TRBD1; J gene: TRBJ2-7; clone size: NA; CDR3 protein: CASRSAGGSYEQYF; CDR3 DNA: TGTGCCAGCAGGTCGGCAGGGGGATCCTACGAGCAGTACTTC
V gene: TRBV23-1; D gene: NA; J gene: TRBJ2-5; clone size: NA; CDR3 protein: CASSQSGRGQTQYF; CDR3 DNA: TGCGCCAGCAGTCAATCAGGCAGGGGCCAGACCCAGTACTTC
V gene: TRBV5-1; D gene: NA; J gene: TRBJ1-3; clone size: NA; CDR3 protein: CASSLAGSLGGNTIYF; CDR3 DNA: TGCGCCAGCAGCTTGGCAGGGTCCTTAGGTGGAAACACCATATATTTT
V gene: TRBV28; D gene: NA; J gene: TRBJ1-4; clone size: NA; CDR3 protein: CASSPHGAWEKLFF; CDR3 DNA: TGTGCCAGCAGTCCCCATGGAGCTTGGGAAAAACTGTTTTTT
V gene: TRBV10-1; D gene: TRBD2; J gene: TRBJ2-1; clone size: NA; CDR3 protein: CASSKELAEQFF; CDR3 DNA: TGCGCCAGCAGTAAGGAACTAGCGGAGCAGTTCTTC
V gene: TRBV5-4; D gene: TRBD2; J gene: TRBJ2-1; clone size: NA; CDR3 protein: CASSSLAGGPNEQFF; CDR3 DNA: TGTGCCAGCAGCTCACTAGCGGGAGGGCCCAATGAGCAGTTCTTC
V gene: TRBV19; D gene: TRBD1; J gene: TRBJ1-5; clone size: NA; CDR3 protein: CASSITDRDNQPQHF; CDR3 DNA: TGTGCCAGTAGTATAACGGACAGGGACAATCAGCCCCAGCATTTT
V gene: TRBV4-2; D gene: TRBD1; J gene: TRBJ1-4; clone size: NA; CDR3 protein: CASSQVGQGVNEKLFF; CDR3 DNA: TGTGCCAGCAGCCAAGTCGGACAGGGTGTTAATGAAAAACTGTTTTTT
V gene: TRBV2; D gene: TRBD2; J gene: TRBJ2-7; clone size: NA; CDR3 protein: CASSGGWVGASGRLDEQYF; CDR3 DNA: TGTGCCAGCAGTGGGGGGTGGGTTGGGGCTAGCGGGAGATTGGACGAGCAGTACTTC
V gene: TRBV5-1; D gene: NA; J gene: TRBJ1-2; clone size: NA; CDR3 protein: CASSLGDANYGYTF; CDR3 DNA: TGCGCCAGCAGCCTCGGGGATGCTAACTATGGCTACACCTTC
V gene: TRBV6-5; D gene: TRBD1; J gene: TRBJ1-5; clone size: NA; CDR3 protein: CASSTYRGGNQPQHF; CDR3 DNA: TGTGCCAGCAGTACGTACAGGGGCGGCAATCAGCCCCAGCATTTT
V gene: TRBV5-1; D gene: TRBD1; J gene: TRBJ1-1; clone size: NA; CDR3 protein: CASSSPGQGKAEAFF; CDR3 DNA: TGCGCCAGCAGCTCACCGGGACAGGGTAAAGCTGAAGCTTTCTTT
V gene: TRBV28; D gene: NA; J gene: TRBJ1-2; clone size: once; CDR3 protein: CATYRDRGYTF; CDR3 DNA: TGTGCCACCTACAGGGATCGAGGCTACACCTTC
V gene: TRBV5-6; D gene: NA; J gene: TRBJ2-4; clone size: NA; CDR3 protein: CASSHGVGGAKNIQYF; CDR3 DNA: TGTGCCAGCAGCCATGGAGTCGGGGGAGCCAAAAACATTCAGTACTTC
V gene: TRBV7-2; D gene: TRBD1; J gene: TRBJ1-2; clone size: NA; CDR3 protein: CASSSGQGFYGYTF; CDR3 DNA: TGTGCCAGCAGCTCAGGACAGGGGTTTTATGGCTACACCTTC
V gene: TRBV27; D gene: TRBD2; J gene: TRBJ2-7; clone size: NA; CDR3 protein: CASSAGTSGTLRVF; CDR3 DNA: TGTGCCAGCAGTGCCGGGACTAGCGGAACGTTGAGGGTATTC
V gene: TRBV28; D gene: NA; J gene: TRBJ1-1; clone size: NA; CDR3 protein: CASSRASGQNTEAFF; CDR3 DNA: TGTGCCAGCAGCCGAGCCTCGGGACAGAACACTGAAGCTTTCTTT
V gene: TRBV18; D gene: TRBD1; J gene: TRBJ1-5; clone size: NA; CDR3 protein: CASSPTGGREQPQHF; CDR3 DNA: TGTGCCAGCTCGCCTACAGGGGGACGAGAACAGCCCCAGCATTTT
V gene: TRBV6-1; D gene: NA; J gene: TRBJ2-3; clone size: NA; CDR3 protein: CASSEGHDTQYF; CDR3 DNA: TGTGCCAGCAGTGAAGGTCATGATACGCAGTATTTT
V gene: TRBV27; D gene: NA; J gene: TRBJ1-2; clone size: NA; CDR3 protein: CASSLRGRDNYGYTF; CDR3 DNA: TGTGCCAGCAGTTTACGGGGAAGGGATAACTATGGCTACACCTTC
V gene: TRBV27; D gene: NA; J gene: TRBJ2-7; clone size: NA; CDR3 protein: CASSFGTSSEQYF; CDR3 DNA: TGTGCCAGCAGTTTTGGGACTTCCTCCGAGCAGTACTTC
V gene: TRBV7-6; D gene: NA; J gene: TRBJ2-3; clone size: few; CDR3 protein: CASSLQGSGTQYF; CDR3 DNA: TGTGCCAGCAGCTTACAGGGTTCGGGTACGCAGTATTTT
V gene: TRBV7-8; D gene: NA; J gene: TRBJ1-3; clone size: NA; CDR3 protein: CASSLPTTGSSGNTIYF; CDR3 DNA: TGTGCCAGCAGCTTACCGACAACAGGGAGCTCTGGAAACACCATATATTTT
V gene: TRBV29-1; D gene: NA; J gene: TRBJ1-2; clone size: NA; CDR3 protein: CSVVEAFGYTF; CDR3 DNA: TGCAGCGTTGTTGAGGCTTTTGGCTACACCTTC
V gene: TRBV27; D gene: TRBD2; J gene: TRBJ2-2; clone size: NA; CDR3 protein: CASSLSWTSGRNTGELFF; CDR3 DNA: TGTGCCAGCAGTTTATCCTGGACTAGCGGGAGGAATACCGGGGAGCTGTTTTTT
V gene: TRBV6-5; D gene: NA; J gene: TRBJ1-2; clone size: NA; CDR3 protein: CASSYRLSGNYGYTF; CDR3 DNA: TGTGCCAGCAGTTACCGCCTCAGTGGTAACTATGGCTACACCTTC
V gene: TRBV28; D gene: NA; J gene: TRBJ2-4; clone size: NA; CDR3 protein: CASSGLATIKNIQYF; CDR3 DNA: TGTGCCAGCAGCGGTCTAGCGACCATCAAAAACATTCAGTACTTC
V gene: TRBV5-1; D gene: TRBD1; J gene: TRBJ1-3; clone size: NA; CDR3 protein: CASSLPGQGPGNTIYF; CDR3 DNA: TGCGCCAGCAGCCTACCGGGACAGGGGCCGGGAAACACCATATATTTT
V gene: TRBV29-1; D gene: TRBD1; J gene: TRBJ2-7; clone size: few; CDR3 protein: CSVGGTGGGYEQYF; CDR3 DNA: TGCAGCGTTGGCGGGACAGGGGGAGGCTACGAGCAGTACTTC
V gene: TRBV2; D gene: TRBD1; J gene: TRBJ2-1; clone size: NA; CDR3 protein: CASRGQSSGEQFF; CDR3 DNA: TGTGCCAGCAGGGGACAGTCCTCGGGAGAGCAGTTCTTC
V gene: TRBV4-1; D gene: NA; J gene: TRBJ2-7; clone size: NA; CDR3 protein: CASSQSDMSVYEQYF; CDR3 DNA: TGCGCCAGCAGCCAATCGGACATGTCCGTTTACGAGCAGTACTTC
V gene: TRBV13; D gene: NA; J gene: TRBJ2-1; clone size: NA; CDR3 protein: CASSFGYGNEQFF; CDR3 DNA: TGTGCCAGCAGCTTCGGGTACGGGAATGAGCAGTTCTTC
V gene: TRBV28; D gene: NA; J gene: TRBJ1-5; clone size: NA; CDR3 protein: CASSFMGQPQHF; CDR3 DNA: TGTGCCAGCAGTTTCATGGGCCAGCCCCAGCATTTT
V gene: TRBV28; D gene: NA; J gene: TRBJ2-7; clone size: NA; CDR3 protein: CASSFFGHSYEQYF; CDR3 DNA: TGTGCCAGCAGTTTCTTCGGACACTCCTACGAGCAGTACTTC
V gene: TRBV7-5; D gene: NA; J gene: TRBJ1-2; clone size: NA; CDR3 protein: CARSKSGEINYGYTF; CDR3 DNA: TGTGCCAGAAGCAAGTCAGGGGAGATTAACTATGGCTACACCTTC
V gene: TRBV5-4; D gene: NA; J gene: TRBJ2-5; clone size: NA; CDR3 protein: CASSFWALQGRTQYF; CDR3 DNA: TGTGCCAGCAGCTTCTGGGCCCTTCAGGGAAGGACCCAGTACTTC
V gene: TRBV7-9; D gene: NA; J gene: TRBJ2-7; clone size: NA; CDR3 protein: CASSLSGSYEQYF; CDR3 DNA: TGTGCCAGCAGCCTTAGCGGATCCTACGAGCAGTACTTC
V gene: TRBV9; D gene: NA; J gene: TRBJ2-5; clone size: few; CDR3 protein: CASSVATGQETQYF; CDR3 DNA: TGTGCCAGCAGCGTAGCGACAGGACAAGAGACCCAGTACTTC
V gene: TRBV5-1; D gene: TRBD1; J gene: TRBJ2-2; clone size: NA; CDR3 protein: CASSLGTGSTGELFF; CDR3 DNA: TGCGCCAGCAGCTTGGGGACAGGAAGCACCGGGGAGCTGTTTTTT
V gene: TRBV7-9; D gene: NA; J gene: TRBJ2-1; clone size: few; CDR3 protein: CASSRRIGSNYNEQFF; CDR3 DNA: TGTGCCAGCAGCCGCCGAATCGGGTCTAACTACAATGAGCAGTTCTTC
V gene: TRBV6-1; D gene: TRBD1; J gene: TRBJ2-7; clone size: NA; CDR3 protein: CASRSGQGSTYEQYF; CDR3 DNA: TGTGCCAGCAGATCCGGACAGGGTAGTACCTACGAGCAGTACTTC
V gene: TRBV10-3; D gene: NA; J gene: TRBJ1-2; clone size: NA; CDR3 protein: CAISEQNYGYTF; CDR3 DNA: TGTGCCATCAGTGAGCAGAACTATGGCTACACCTTC
V gene: TRBV6-1; D gene: NA; J gene: TRBJ2-5; clone size: NA; CDR3 protein: CASSEEAVGGETQYF; CDR3 DNA: TGTGCCAGCAGTGAAGAGGCAGTCGGAGGGGAGACCCAGTACTTC